This T cell receptor beta chain came from a study of T cells of healthy individuals. The CDR3 extends over 14 amino acids. With 5 bases removed from V and 7 bases from J, the gap between germline ends came to 11 bases. The germline V gene encodes CDR1 KGHDR and CDR2 SFDVKD. This clonotype was counted ten times or more. TCRdb passed the 5' RACE reads through MiXCR, listing each CDR3 protein once. In the table there are under 70,000 distinct CDR3 sequences, 14% to 15% of which are singletons. The origin of this receptor is a human donor in good health. The V gene is TRBV24-1, the J gene TRBJ1-6, with D possibly being TRBD1 (6 bases). The CDR3 region is CATSAGQRNSPLHF. CDR3 nucleotides: TGTGCCACCAGTGCAGGACAGCGGAATTCACCCCTCCACTTT.